A selection of T cell receptor beta chains follows, all from one sample in a study of blood T cell repertoires in COVID-19. Method: immunoSEQ multiplex PCR; TCRdb's copy keeps in-frame clones and lacks some. The sample gives fewer than 350,000 clones, around nine tenths of which show up once; approximately 0.93% is in the top ten. Sequencing was performed on PBMCs or T cells enriched from blood (not recorded which). The receptors come from a young woman who had been exposed to COVID-19. Each CDR3 is given with its conserved first and last residue. A D gene is named only where the DNA matches it firmly. Clone size appears in some rows only: once, few, many, or a class for an expanded clone.

TRBJ1-2 NA 11 TRBV19 NA TGTGCCAGTAGTCAGGTTAATGGCTACACCTTC CASSQVNGYTF
TRBJ1-1 once 13 TRBV2 NA TGTGCCAGCAGGGAACGCGAGTCCACTGAAGCTTTCTTT CASRERESTEAFF
TRBJ2-1 NA 21 TRBV7-4 TRBD2 TGTGCCAGCAGCTTAGTCGTATGGGGGACTAGCGGGGAGAGCTCCTACAATGAGCAGTTCTTC CASSLVVWGTSGESSYNEQFF
TRBJ2-1 NA 16 TRBV7-3 NA TGTGCCAGCAGCTTATTGGGGCCAAGCTCCTACAATGAGCAGTTCTTC CASSLLGPSSYNEQFF
TRBJ2-3 NA 15 TRBV27 TRBD2 TGTGCCAGCAGGCGACTAGCAGCTAGCACAGATACGCAGTATTTT CASRRLAASTDTQYF
TRBJ2-5 NA 13 TRBV19 NA TGTGCCAGTGCACTAGGGCTCCAAGAGACCCAGTACTTC CASALGLQETQYF
TRBJ1-1 NA 13 TRBV30 NA TGTGCCTGCAAGTGGGGCCTGAACACTGAAGCTTTCTTT CACKWGLNTEAFF
TRBJ1-5 NA 17 TRBV7-9 TRBD1 TGTGCCAGCAGTACCGGGACAGGGGATTATAGCAATCAGCCCCAGCATTTT CASSTGTGDYSNQPQHF
TRBJ1-5 NA 16 TRBV3-1/TRBV3-2 NA TGTGCCAGCAGCCCGACGCAGGGTATTGACAATCAGCCCCAGCATTTT CASSPTQGIDNQPQHF
TRBJ1-5 NA 13 TRBV28 NA TGTGCCAGCAACGGACAGTTGAATCAGCCCCAGCATTTT CASNGQLNQPQHF
TRBJ2-3 NA 14 TRBV7-2 TRBD2 TGTGCCAGCAGGAGTAGCGGGAGTACAGATACGCAGTATTTT CASRSSGSTDTQYF
TRBJ2-3 NA 17 TRBV2 TRBD2 TGTGCCAGCAGTGTCTCGGCTAGCGGGAGTTCCCCAGATACGCAGTATTTT CASSVSASGSSPDTQYF
TRBJ2-7 NA 15 TRBV14 NA TGTGCCAGCAGCCAAGCCGATTCAGGGGCCAACGAGCAGTACTTC CASSQADSGANEQYF
TRBJ2-7 NA 14 TRBV7-2 NA TGTGCCAGCAGCCGGAGGGCCGAGGGGTCAGAGCAGTACTTC CASSRRAEGSEQYF
TRBJ1-1 NA 15 TRBV28 TRBD1 TGTGCCACCACCTCGTCGACAGGGGAGAACACTGAAGCTTTCTTT CATTSSTGENTEAFF
TRBJ2-2 NA 14 TRBV10-1 NA TGCGCCAGCAGTGAGAGGGGGACCACCGGGGAGCTGTTTTTT CASSERGTTGELFF
TRBJ2-3 NA 15 TRBV5-1 NA TGCGCCAGCAGTGGGGGGTCTAGCGGCACAGATACGCAGTATTTT CASSGGSSGTDTQYF
TRBJ2-7 NA 15 TRBV28 TRBD1 TGTGCCAGCAGTACCTCGGGACAGAGCTCCTACGAGCAGTACTTC CASSTSGQSSYEQYF
TRBJ2-7 NA 15 TRBV19 TRBD1 TGTGCCAGTAGTCCCGCCCGACAGGGGTCGGAGGAGCAGTACTTC CASSPARQGSEEQYF
TRBJ2-1 NA 18 TRBV3-1/TRBV3-2 TRBD2 TGTGCCAGCAGCCACCACCTCACCGCCGGGACTAGAGACAATGAGCAGTTCTTC CASSHHLTAGTRDNEQFF
TRBJ2-7 NA 15 TRBV7-9 TRBD1 TGTGCCAGCAGCCAACTGACAGGGATTACCTACGAGCAGTACTTC CASSQLTGITYEQYF
TRBJ1-4 NA 14 TRBV6-5 NA TGTGCCAGCAGCTTACAGGGTCCAAATGAAAAACTGTTTTTT CASSLQGPNEKLFF
TRBJ2-7 NA 14 TRBV10-3 TRBD1 TGTGCCATCAGTGAGACAGGGGGCTCCTACGAGCAGTACTTC CAISETGGSYEQYF
TRBJ2-7 NA 14 TRBV5-1 TRBD1 TGCGCCAGCAGCTTGGAGGGACAGGGAAACGAGCAGTACTTC CASSLEGQGNEQYF
TRBJ2-5 NA 15 TRBV5-6 NA TGTGCCAGCAGCTCCCGGGGGTACTTCCAAGAGACCCAGTACTTC CASSSRGYFQETQYF
TRBJ1-6 NA 16 TRBV6-5 NA TGTGCCAGCAGTTACAACGGGCCAGGGGATAATTCACCCCTCCACTTT CASSYNGPGDNSPLHF
TRBJ2-1 NA 14 TRBV6-4 TRBD1 TGTGCCAGCAGTGATGGAACAGGGGGCGGTGAGCAGTTCTTC CASSDGTGGGEQFF
TRBJ2-2 NA 15 TRBV7-6 NA TGTGCCAGCAGACGAGCGGACTCGAACACCGGGGAGCTGTTTTTT CASRRADSNTGELFF
TRBJ2-1 NA 18 TRBV7-2 TRBD1 TGTGCCAGCAGCCCCGGGACAGGGGGCCTCCAACAATACAATGAGCAGTTCTTC CASSPGTGGLQQYNEQFF
TRBJ2-2 NA 18 TRBV13 TRBD1 TGTGCCAGCAGCCTTACCCTCAGGGGGCAGGGACACACCGGGGAGCTGTTTTTT CASSLTLRGQGHTGELFF
TRBJ1-2 NA 14 TRBV19 NA TGTGCCAGTAGTCCAGAGGTAGAGGGGGTCGGCTACACCTTC CASSPEVEGVGYTF
TRBJ1-2 NA 15 TRBV5-1 NA TGCGCCAGCAGCTTGGACGGTCAGGGACTCTATGGCTACACCTTC CASSLDGQGLYGYTF
TRBJ1-2 NA 14 TRBV6-5 NA TGTGCCAGCCTTGTTGGACACACTAACTATGGCTACACCTTC CASLVGHTNYGYTF
TRBJ2-5 few 15 TRBV18 NA TGTGCCAGCTCACCAAAAGCGACTAGTCGGGAGACCCAGTACTTC CASSPKATSRETQYF
TRBJ1-2 NA 12 TRBV28 TRBD1 TGTGCCAGCAGGCAGGGGGCGGGAGGCTACACCTTC CASRQGAGGYTF
TRBJ2-2 NA 14 TRBV11-2 NA TGTGCCAGCAGCCTCCTAGGGGCCCTCGGGGAGCTGTTTTTT CASSLLGALGELFF
TRBJ2-7 NA 14 TRBV18 TRBD2 TGTGCCAGCCTAGGTACTAGCGGGAGTTCCGAGCAGTACTTC CASLGTSGSSEQYF
TRBJ1-5 NA 14 TRBV27 NA TGTGCCAGCACAAGCCTTGATAGCAATCAGCCCCAGCATTTT CASTSLDSNQPQHF
TRBJ1-5 NA 15 TRBV19 TRBD1 TGTGCCAGTAGTTTCGGACAGGGTTTACATCAGCCCCAGCATTTT CASSFGQGLHQPQHF
TRBJ2-2 NA 14 TRBV3-1/TRBV3-2 NA TGTGCCAGCAGCCGAGCGACCAACACCGGGGAGCTGTTTTTT CASSRATNTGELFF
TRBJ1-2 NA 13 TRBV7-9 NA TGTGCCAGCAGCGCCTCCGTGGGGCCGGGCTACACCTTC CASSASVGPGYTF
TRBJ2-3 NA 14 TRBV27 TRBD2 TGTGCCAGCAGTTTACGCGGGGGGTCAGATACGCAGTATTTT CASSLRGGSDTQYF